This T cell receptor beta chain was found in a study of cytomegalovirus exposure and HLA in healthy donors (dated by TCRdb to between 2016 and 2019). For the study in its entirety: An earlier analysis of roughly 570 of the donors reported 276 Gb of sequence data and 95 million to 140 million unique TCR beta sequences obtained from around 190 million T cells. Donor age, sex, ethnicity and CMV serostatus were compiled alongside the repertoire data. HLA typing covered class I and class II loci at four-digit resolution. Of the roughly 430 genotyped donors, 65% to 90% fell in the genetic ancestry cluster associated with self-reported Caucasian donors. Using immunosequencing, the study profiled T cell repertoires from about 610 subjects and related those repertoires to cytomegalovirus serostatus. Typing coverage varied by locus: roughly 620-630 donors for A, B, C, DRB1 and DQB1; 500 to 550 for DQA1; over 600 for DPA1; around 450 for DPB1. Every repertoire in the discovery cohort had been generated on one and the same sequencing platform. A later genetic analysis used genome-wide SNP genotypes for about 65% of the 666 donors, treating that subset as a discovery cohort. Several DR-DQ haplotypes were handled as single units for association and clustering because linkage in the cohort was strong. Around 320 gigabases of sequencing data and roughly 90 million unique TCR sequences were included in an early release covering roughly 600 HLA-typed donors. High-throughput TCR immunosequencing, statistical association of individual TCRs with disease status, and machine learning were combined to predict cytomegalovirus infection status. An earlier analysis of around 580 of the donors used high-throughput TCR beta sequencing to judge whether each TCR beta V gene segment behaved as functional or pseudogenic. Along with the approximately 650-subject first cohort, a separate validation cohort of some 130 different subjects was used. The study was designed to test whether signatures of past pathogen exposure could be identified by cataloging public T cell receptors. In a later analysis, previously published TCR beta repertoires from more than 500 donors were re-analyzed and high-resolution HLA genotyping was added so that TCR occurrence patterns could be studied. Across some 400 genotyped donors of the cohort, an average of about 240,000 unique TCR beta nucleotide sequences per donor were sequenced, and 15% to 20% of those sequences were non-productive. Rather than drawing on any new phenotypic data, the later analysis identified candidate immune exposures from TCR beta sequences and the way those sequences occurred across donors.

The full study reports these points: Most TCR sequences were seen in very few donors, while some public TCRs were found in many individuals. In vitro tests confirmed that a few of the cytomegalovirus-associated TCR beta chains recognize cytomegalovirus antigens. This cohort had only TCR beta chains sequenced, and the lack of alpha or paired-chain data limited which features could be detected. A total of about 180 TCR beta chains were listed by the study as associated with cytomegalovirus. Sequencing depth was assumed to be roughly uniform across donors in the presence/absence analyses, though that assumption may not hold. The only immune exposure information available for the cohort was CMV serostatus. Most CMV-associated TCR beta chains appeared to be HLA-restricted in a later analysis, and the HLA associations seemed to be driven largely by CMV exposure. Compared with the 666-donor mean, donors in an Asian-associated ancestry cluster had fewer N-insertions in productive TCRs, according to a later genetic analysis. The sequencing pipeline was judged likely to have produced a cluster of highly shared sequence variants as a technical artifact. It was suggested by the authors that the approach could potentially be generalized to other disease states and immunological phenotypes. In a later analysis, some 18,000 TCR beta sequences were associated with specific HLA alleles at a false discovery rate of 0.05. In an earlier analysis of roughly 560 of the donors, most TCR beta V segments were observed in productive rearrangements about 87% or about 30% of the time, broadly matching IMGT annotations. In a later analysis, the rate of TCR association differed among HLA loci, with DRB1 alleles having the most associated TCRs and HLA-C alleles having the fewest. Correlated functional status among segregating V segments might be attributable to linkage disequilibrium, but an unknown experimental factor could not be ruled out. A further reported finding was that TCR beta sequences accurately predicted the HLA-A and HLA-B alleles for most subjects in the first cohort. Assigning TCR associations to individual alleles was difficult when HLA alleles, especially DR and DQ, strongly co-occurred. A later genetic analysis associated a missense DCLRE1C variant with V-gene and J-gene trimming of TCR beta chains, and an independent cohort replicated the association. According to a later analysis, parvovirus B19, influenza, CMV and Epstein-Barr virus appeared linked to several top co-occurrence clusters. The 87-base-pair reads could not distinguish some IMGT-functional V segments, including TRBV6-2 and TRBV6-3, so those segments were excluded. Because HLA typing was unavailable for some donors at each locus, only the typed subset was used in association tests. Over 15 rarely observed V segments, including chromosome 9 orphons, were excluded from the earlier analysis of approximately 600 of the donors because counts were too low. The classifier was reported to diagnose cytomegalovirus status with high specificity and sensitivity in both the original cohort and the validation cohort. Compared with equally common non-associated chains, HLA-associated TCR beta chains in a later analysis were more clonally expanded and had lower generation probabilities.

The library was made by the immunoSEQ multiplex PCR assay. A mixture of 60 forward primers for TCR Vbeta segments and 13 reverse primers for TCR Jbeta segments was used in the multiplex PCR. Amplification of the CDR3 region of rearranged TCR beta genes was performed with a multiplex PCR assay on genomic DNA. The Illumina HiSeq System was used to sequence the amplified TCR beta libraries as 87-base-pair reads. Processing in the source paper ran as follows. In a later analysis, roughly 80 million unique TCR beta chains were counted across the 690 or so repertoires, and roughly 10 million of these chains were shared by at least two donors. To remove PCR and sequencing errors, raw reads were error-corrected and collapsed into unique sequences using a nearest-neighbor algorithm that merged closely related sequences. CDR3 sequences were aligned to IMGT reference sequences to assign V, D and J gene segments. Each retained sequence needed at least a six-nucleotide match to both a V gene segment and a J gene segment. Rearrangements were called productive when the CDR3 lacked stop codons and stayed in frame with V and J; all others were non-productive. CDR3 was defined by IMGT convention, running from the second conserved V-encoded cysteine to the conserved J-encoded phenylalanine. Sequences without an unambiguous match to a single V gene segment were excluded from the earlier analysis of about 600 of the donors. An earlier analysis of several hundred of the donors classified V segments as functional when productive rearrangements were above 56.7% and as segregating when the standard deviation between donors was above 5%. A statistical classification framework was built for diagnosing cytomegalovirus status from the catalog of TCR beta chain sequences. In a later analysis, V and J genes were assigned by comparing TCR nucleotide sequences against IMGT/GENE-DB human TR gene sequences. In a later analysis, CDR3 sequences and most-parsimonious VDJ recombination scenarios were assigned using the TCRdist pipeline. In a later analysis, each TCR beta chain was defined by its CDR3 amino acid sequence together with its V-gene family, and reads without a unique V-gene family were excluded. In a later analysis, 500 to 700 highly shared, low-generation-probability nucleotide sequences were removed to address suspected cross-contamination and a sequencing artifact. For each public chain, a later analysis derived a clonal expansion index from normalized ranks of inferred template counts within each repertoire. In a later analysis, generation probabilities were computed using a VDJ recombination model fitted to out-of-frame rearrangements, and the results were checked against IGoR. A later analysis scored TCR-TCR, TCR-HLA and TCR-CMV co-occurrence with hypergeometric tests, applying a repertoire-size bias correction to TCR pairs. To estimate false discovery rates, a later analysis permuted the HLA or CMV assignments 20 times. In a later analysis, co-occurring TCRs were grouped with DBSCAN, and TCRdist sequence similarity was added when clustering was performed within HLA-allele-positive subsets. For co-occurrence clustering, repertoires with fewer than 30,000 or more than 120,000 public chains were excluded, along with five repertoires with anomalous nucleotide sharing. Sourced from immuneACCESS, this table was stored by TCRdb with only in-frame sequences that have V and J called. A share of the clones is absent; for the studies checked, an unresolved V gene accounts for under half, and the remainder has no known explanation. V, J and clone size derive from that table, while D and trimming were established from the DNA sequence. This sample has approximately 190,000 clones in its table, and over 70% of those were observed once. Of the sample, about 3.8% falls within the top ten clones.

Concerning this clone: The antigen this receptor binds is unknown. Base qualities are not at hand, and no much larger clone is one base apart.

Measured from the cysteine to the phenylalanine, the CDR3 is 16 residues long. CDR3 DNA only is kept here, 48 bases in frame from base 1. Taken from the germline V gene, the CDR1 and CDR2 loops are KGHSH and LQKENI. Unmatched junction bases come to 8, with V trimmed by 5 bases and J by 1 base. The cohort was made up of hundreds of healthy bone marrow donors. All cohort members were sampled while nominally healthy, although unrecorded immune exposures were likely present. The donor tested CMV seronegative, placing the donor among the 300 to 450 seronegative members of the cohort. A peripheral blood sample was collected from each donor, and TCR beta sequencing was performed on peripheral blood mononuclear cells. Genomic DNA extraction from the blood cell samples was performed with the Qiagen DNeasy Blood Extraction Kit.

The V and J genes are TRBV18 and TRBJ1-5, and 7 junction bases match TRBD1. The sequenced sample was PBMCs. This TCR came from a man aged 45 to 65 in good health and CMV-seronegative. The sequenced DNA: TGTGCCAGCTCAGAAGACAGGGTGGCGAGCAATCAGCCCCAGCATTTT. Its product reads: CASSEDRVASNQPQHF.